Below are 8 T cell receptor beta chains sequenced from a single sample in a study of cytomegalovirus exposure and HLA in healthy donors. The primer mix had 60 Vbeta and 13 Jbeta primers. The assay was immunoSEQ multiplex PCR, and TCRdb's table has in-frame clones only and misses some. The table shows approximately 120,000 clones, with approximately 80% occurring only once. Sequencing was carried out using PBMCs. The receptors come from a man aged 40-55 years in good health and CMV-seronegative.

This clone was recorded only once. This chain links TRBV4-2 with TRBJ2-2, with D possibly TRBD2 on 6 matching bases. V was clipped by 2 bases and J by 0 bases, with 13 bases between them. The V gene's germline CDR1 is LGHNA and CDR2 YNFKEQ. This CDR3 contains 17 residues. The CDR3, as DNA: TGTGCCAGCAGCCAACCCAGTGGCGGGGCGAACACCGGGGAGCTGTTTTTT. This gives the protein CASSQPSGGANTGELFF.

This clone was detected once. The chain combines TRBV5-1 with TRBJ1-1; 9 bases are shared with TRBD1. Germline V gene sequence: CDR1 SGHRS, CDR2 YFSETQ. The CDR3 consists of 17 residues. The ends lost 2 bases at V and 1 base at J; junction bases unmatched: 9. CDR3 loop: CASSFAPGQGQNTEAFF. CDR3 nucleotides: TGCGCCAGCAGCTTTGCTCCGGGACAGGGACAGAACACTGAAGCTTTCTTT.

V gene TRBV19 combines with J gene TRBJ2-2; 10 bases align to TRBD2. There are 15 residues in the CDR3. Germline V gives CDR1 LNHDA, CDR2 SQIVND (reference sequence). After removal of 5 bases from V and 6 bases from J, the junction contained 6 bases not matched to a gene. DNA for the CDR3: TGTGCCAGTAGTGGAGCGGGGGGGCCCGCCGGGGAGCTGTTTTTT. This gives the protein CASSGAGGPAGELFF. Supplemented by reference TRBV19 and TRBJ2-2, the full variable domain reads DGGITQSPKYLFRKEGQNVTLSCEQNLNHDAMYWYRQDPGQGLRLIYYSQIVNDFQKGDIAEGYSVSREKKESFPLTVTSAQKNPTAFYLCASSGAGGPAGELFFGEGSRLTVL.

In regard to this clone: Different DNA sequences within this sample yield the same CDR3. The chain couples TRBV11-3 to TRBJ2-7; D is undetermined. Germline loops: CDR1 SGHNT, CDR2 YENEEA. Trimming left V 5 bases short and J 3 bases short, with 11 bases between. The CDR3 spans 13 residues. The CDR3 region has the DNA TGTGCCAGCAGCCTCGAGAGAGGCTACGAGCAGTACTTC. Its translation is CASSLERGYEQYF. Variable domain in full (rest from reference TRBV11-3 and TRBJ2-7): EAGVVQSPRYKIIEKKQPVAFWCNPISGHNTLYWYLQNLGQGPELLIRYENEEAVDDSQLPKDRFSAERLKGVDSTLKIQPAELGDSAVYLCASSLERGYEQYFGPGTRLTVT.

The chain has TRBV10-3 and TRBJ1-2; 8 bases are shared with TRBD1. This CDR3 is built from 13 residues. The junction had 7 bases not matched to a gene; V was cut back by 6 bases and J by 7 bases. Per the germline V gene, CDR1 is ENHRY and CDR2 is SYGVKD. The CDR3 loop is CAIRPGGEFGYTF. The CDR3 region has the DNA TGTGCCATCAGACCAGGGGGCGAGTTTGGCTACACCTTC.

This rearrangement joins TRBV18 to TRBJ1-1, with D perhaps TRBD1 (6 bases). CDR3 length: 15 amino acids. V lost 4 bases, J lost 1 base, and 13 bases lay in between. From germline, CDR1 is KGHSH and CDR2 LQKENI. CDR3 DNA: TGTGCCAGCTCACTCTACAGGGAGGGGAACACTGAAGCTTTCTTT. It codes for CASSLYREGNTEAFF.

The genes are TRBV11-1 and TRBJ1-1; D unclear. V gave up 4 bases and J gave up 4 bases, with 13 bases separating them. Germline values: CDR1 SGHAT, CDR2 FQDESV (reference sequence). The CDR3 totals 14 residues. The CDR3 region is CASSYARVGTEAFF. The CDR3, as DNA: TGTGCCAGCAGCTACGCCCGGGTTGGCACTGAAGCTTTCTTT. The whole variable domain, remainder taken from reference TRBV11-1 and TRBJ1-1, is EAEVAQSPRYKITEKSQAVAFWCDPISGHATLYWYRQILGQGPELLVQFQDESVVDDSQLPKDRFSAERLKGVDSTLKIQPAELGDSAMYLCASSYARVGTEAFFGQGTRLTVV.

Points on this clone: Other DNA sequences within the sample encode an identical CDR3. The V gene is TRBV7-3, the J gene TRBJ2-7, with 7 bases lining up with TRBD2. The CDR3 sequence is 15 residues long. Germline V CDR1 and CDR2: SGHTA, FQGTGA. Germline trimming cut 5 bases from V and 6 bases from J; bases unmatched to any gene: 13. The CDR3 protein is CASSPGGGREGEQYF. CDR3 sequence (DNA): TGTGCCAGCAGCCCGGGAGGAGGGAGAGAGGGCGAGCAGTACTTC.